A single sample is the source of the 17 T cell receptor beta chains below, sequenced in a study of T cell repertoires in cytomegalovirus infection. Using its own MiXCR run on the reads, TCRdb lists one record per CDR3 protein. The sample includes approximately 630,000 distinct CDR3 sequences, approximately 25% of them seen just once. Input material: CD8+ T cells from PBMCs. All receptors come from a human donor in good health (CMV status not recorded). Some clones in this sample may be carry-over from other donors' samples.

This clonotype has more than one count but fewer than ten. The gene calls are TRBV6-2 or TRBV6-3 and TRBJ2-1; unclear D gene. This CDR3 spans 12 amino acids. Germline CDR1 is MNHEY and CDR2 is SVGEGT. The V gene lost 2 bases and the J gene lost 5 bases, with 4 bases spanning the gap. CDR3 protein: CASSYIDNEQFF. In DNA form, the CDR3 reads TGTGCCAGCAGTTACATCGACAATGAGCAGTTCTTC.

The chain links TRBV29-1 to TRBJ2-1; the D gene is possibly TRBD1 (5 bases). V lost 4 bases, J lost 2 bases, and 6 bases lay in between. This CDR3 region has 12 residues. CDR1 is SQVTM, CDR2 ANQGSEA, per germline. The CDR3 spells CSVGGPYNEQFF. CDR3 nucleotides: TGCAGCGTTGGGGGCCCCTACAATGAGCAGTTCTTC.

This clonotype was counted at least ten times. The CDR3 DNA reads as TGTGCCAGCATTAGGAACACTGAAGCTTTCTTT. The encoded protein is CASIRNTEAFF. The chain combines TRBV2 with TRBJ1-1; D is unclear. Looked up from germline, CDR1 is SNHLY and CDR2 is FYNNEI. This CDR3 is 11 amino acids long. Trimming cost V 7 bases and J 1 base, with 4 bases left between them.

J is TRBJ1-2 and V is TRBV20-1; D remains ambiguous. V was trimmed by 5 bases and J by 6 bases, leaving 16 bases between them. CDR3 length: 13 amino acids. Germline CDR1 and CDR2: DFQATT and SNEGSKA (reference sequence). The CDR3 region has the DNA TGCAGTGCTCCGGACGGGCTTGGGAATGGCTACACCTTC. Translation gives CSAPDGLGNGYTF.

This clonotype was detected ten times or more. The chain joins TRBV12-3 or TRBV12-4 to TRBJ2-1, with D perhaps TRBD1 (7 bases). V was shortened by 6 bases and J by 4 bases, with 16 bases between the two germline ends. The CDR3 runs 15 residues. In DNA form, the CDR3 reads TGTGCCAGCAGCCCTAACGCGGGACAGTACAATGAGCAGTTCTTC. This encodes CASSPNAGQYNEQFF.

The rearrangement links TRBV4-1 to TRBJ2-1, with no clear D. Germline CDR1 MGHRA, CDR2 YSYEKL. The CDR3 has 12 residues. V lost 3 bases and J lost 13, with 13 bases in between. The CDR3 bases are TGCGCCAGCAGCCATATGGCAGCCGAACAGTTCTTC. This sequence encodes CASSHMAAEQFF.

This clonotype has just a few counts. V is TRBV2 and J is TRBJ1-2, with TRBD1 matching over 9 bases. Germline lookup yields CDR1 SNHLY and CDR2 FYNNEI. The junction had 8 bases not matched to a gene; V was cut back by 11 bases and J by 7 bases. This CDR3 has 12 residues. The CDR3 DNA follows: TGTGCCGATGCGGGACAGGGTCTTGGCTACACCTTC. It translates to CADAGQGLGYTF.

The chain links TRBV29-1 to TRBJ2-1; D unresolved. The CDR3 is 12 amino acids. Trimming took off 7 bases at V and 1 base at J, with 8 bases between the two ends. Germline values: CDR1 SQVTM, CDR2 ANQGSEA. The CDR3 bases are TGCAGCGCCCCGGCGTCCTACAATGAGCAGTTCTTC. This codes for CSAPASYNEQFF.

This clonotype was seen at least ten times. The chain carries TRBV7-8 and TRBJ2-1, with 7 bases that match TRBD2. Germline lookup yields CDR1 SGHVS and CDR2 FQNEAQ. This CDR3 is 13 amino acids long. The J segment lost 8 bases and the V segment lost 2 bases, leaving 3 bases of the junction unmatched. In DNA, the CDR3 is TGTGCCAGCAGCTTAAGGGCGGGGGATGAGCAGTTCTTC. It translates to CASSLRAGDEQFF.

Regarding this clonotype: A much larger clonotype is one base distant, so this may be a read error. The chain carries TRBV7-9 and TRBJ2-2, with D possibly matching TRBD1 (5 bases). CDR1 and CDR2 from the germline V gene are SEHNR and FQNEAQ (reference sequence). The CDR3 is made up of 16 amino acids. The CDR3 spells CANSPSEGANTGELFF. The CDR3 bases are TGTGCCAACAGCCCCTCCGAAGGGGCGAACACCGGGGAGCTGTTTTTT.

This clonotype was detected ten times or more. The chain joins TRBV12-3 or TRBV12-4 to TRBJ2-7, with 8 bases identical to TRBD2. Trimming removed 5 bases from V and 7 bases from J; junction bases left unmatched: 10. The CDR3 extends over 14 amino acids. The DNA of the CDR3 is TGTGCCAGCAGTGTAGGGACTAGGGGACATGAGCAGTACTTC. Its protein product is CASSVGTRGHEQYF.

This clonotype was detected ten times or more. The V and J genes are TRBV7-9 and TRBJ2-3; 7 bases line up with TRBD1. There are 11 residues in the CDR3. Per germline, CDR1 SEHNR and CDR2 FQNEAQ (reference sequence). The V and J ends lost 5 bases and 9 bases, in that order; junction bases with no gene match: 2. The CDR3 DNA reads as TGTGCCAGCAGCGAGGGACAGACGCAGTATTTT. Amino acids: CASSEGQTQYF.

The chain is built from TRBV5-6 and TRBJ2-5; maybe TRBD2 (7 bases). V was shortened by 0 bases and J by 5 bases, with 14 bases between the two germline ends. Looked up from germline, CDR1 is SGHDT and CDR2 is YYEEEE. This CDR3 is 15 amino acids long. In DNA form, the CDR3 reads TGTGCCAGCAGCTTGGCGGGGGGCGCGTTTGAGACCCAGTACTTC. Translated: CASSLAGGAFETQYF.

The J gene is TRBJ2-7, the V gene TRBV28; no reliable D call. Between the trimmed V and J ends, which lost 2 bases and 7 bases, there was a span of 12 bases. CDR1 MDHEN and CDR2 SYDVKM come from the germline V gene. The CDR3 spans 13 residues. The CDR3, as DNA: TGTGCCAGCAGTTTAAGTCCGGTGCGGGAGCAGTACGTC. Translation gives CASSLSPVREQYV.

The chain has TRBV11-2 and TRBJ1-3, with a tentative D call TRBD1 (6 bases). This CDR3 spans 16 amino acids. With 5 bases removed from V and 3 bases from J, the gap between germline ends came to 17 bases. Germline V lookup: CDR1 SGHAT, CDR2 FQNNGV. The CDR3 bases are TGTGCCAGCAGCCCTTGGACAAGGGGGGATGGAAACACCATATATTTT. Amino acid sequence: CASSPWTRGDGNTIYF.

This clonotype came up a few times. The genes are TRBV4-2 and TRBJ2-1, with 13 positions matching TRBD2. Germline values: CDR1 LGHNA, CDR2 YNFKEQ. The J segment lost 8 bases and the V segment lost 3 bases, leaving 4 bases of the junction unmatched. This CDR3 has 15 amino acids. Written as DNA, the CDR3 is TGTGCCAGCAGCCAGGGACTAGCGGGGAGGCATGAGCAGTTCTTC. This sequence encodes CASSQGLAGRHEQFF.

The chain combines TRBV20-1 with TRBJ2-7; D is perhaps TRBD1 or TRBD2 (6 bases each). CDR3 size: 12 residues. V was pared by 6 bases and J by 6 bases, with 15 bases between. The germline V gene has CDR1 DFQATT and CDR2 SNEGSKA (reference sequence). The DNA of the CDR3 is TGCAGTGCCAACCGAGGGGGGATCGAGCAGTACTTC. Protein: CSANRGGIEQYF.